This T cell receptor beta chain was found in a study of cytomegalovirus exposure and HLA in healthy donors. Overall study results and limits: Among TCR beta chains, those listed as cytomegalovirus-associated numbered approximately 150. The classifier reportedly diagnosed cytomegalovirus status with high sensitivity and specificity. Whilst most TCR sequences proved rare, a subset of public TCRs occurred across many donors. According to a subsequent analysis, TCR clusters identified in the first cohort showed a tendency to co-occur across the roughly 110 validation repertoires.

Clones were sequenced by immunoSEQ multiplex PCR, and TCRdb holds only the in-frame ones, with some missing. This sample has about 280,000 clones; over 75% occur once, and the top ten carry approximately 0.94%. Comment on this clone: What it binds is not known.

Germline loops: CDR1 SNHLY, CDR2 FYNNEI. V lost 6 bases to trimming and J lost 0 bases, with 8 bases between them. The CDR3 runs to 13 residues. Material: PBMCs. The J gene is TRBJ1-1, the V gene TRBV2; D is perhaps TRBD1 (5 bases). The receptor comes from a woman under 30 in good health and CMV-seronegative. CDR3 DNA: TGTGCCAGCAGAGGGGACTTGAACACTGAAGCTTTCTTT. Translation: CASRGDLNTEAFF.